Listed here are 18 T cell receptor beta chains from one sample, sequenced in a study of long-term antiretroviral therapy in people with HIV. Survey-level immunoSEQ v3.0 assays were run. Repertoires were generated with immunoSEQ multiplex PCR, while TCRdb's copy carries only in-frame clones and drops some. The sample shows some 40,000 clones, roughly 93% of them seen only once. This sample comprised unsorted PBMCs, obtained around 9.2 years after starting antiretroviral therapy. These receptors all come from a man aged 25-45 years with HIV.

The chain is built from TRBV2 and TRBJ2-1; TRBD2 might be the D (5 bases). Per the germline V gene, CDR1 is SNHLY and CDR2 is FYNNEI. Trimming stripped 7 bases from V and 5 bases from J, with 18 bases between. The CDR3 contains 15 residues. The CDR3 sequence is CASKLDGVPNNEQFF. The CDR3 nucleotides are TGTGCCAGCAAGCTGGACGGGGTCCCTAACAATGAGCAGTTCTTC.

A few counts support this clone. J is TRBJ2-5 and V is TRBV6-5, with TRBD2 matching over 9 bases. Trimming removed 7 bases from V and 9 bases from J; junction bases left unmatched: 9. The CDR3 loop spans 13 amino acids. Looked up from germline, CDR1 is MNHEY and CDR2 is SVGAGI. The CDR3 protein is CASTEGLARSQYF. In DNA, the CDR3 is TGTGCCAGCACTGAGGGACTAGCACGATCCCAGTACTTC.

The chain combines TRBV9 with TRBJ2-3; 11 bases are shared with TRBD2. The ends lost 2 bases at V and 2 bases at J; junction bases unmatched: 1. Germline CDR1 reads SGDLS; CDR2 reads YYNGEE. The CDR3 runs 15 residues. DNA of the CDR3: TGTGCCAGCAGCGTGACTAGCGGGGTCACAGATACGCAGTATTTT. Translation gives CASSVTSGVTDTQYF.

This chain joins TRBV4-1 and TRBJ2-3; weak D call: TRBD2 (5 bases). Germline CDR1 MGHRA, CDR2 YSYEKL. Trimming pared 1 base from V and 5 bases from J, leaving 10 bases between. The CDR3 contains 14 residues. The CDR3 sequence is CASSQGFEGDTQYF. The DNA for the CDR3 is TGCGCCAGCAGCCAAGGGTTTGAGGGAGATACGCAGTATTTT.

The chain employs TRBV25-1 and TRBJ1-2; TRBD1 matches at 12 bases. CDR1 and CDR2 (germline): MGHDK, SYGVNS. The CDR3 consists of 16 residues. J lost 4 bases, V lost 8 bases, and 11 bases had no gene match. Here the CDR3 DNA reads TGTGCCAGCGGGGGGACAGGGGGCGCGAAAACCTATGGCTACACCTTC. Amino acid sequence: CASGGTGGAKTYGYTF.

V usage is TRBV10-2 and J usage is TRBJ1-5; D not certain. This CDR3 is 13 amino acids long. The V end was cut by 6 bases, the J end by 9 bases, with 15 bases between. Germline lookup yields CDR1 WSHSY and CDR2 SAAADI. CDR3 bases: TGCGCCAGCAGCCCGACCGACGAGGGGCCCCAGCATTTT. Encoded protein: CASSPTDEGPQHF.

Details on this clone: The junction shows a germline mismatch at one end, possibly a read error. The chain links TRBV7-2 to TRBJ2-5; the match to TRBD2 covers 12 bases. CDR1 and CDR2 (germline): SGHTA, FQGNSA. The CDR3 contains 14 residues. As DNA, the CDR3 is TGTGCCAGCAGCCTAGCGGGGGGGCTGGAGACCCAGTACTTC. Translating it yields CASSLAGGLETQYF.

This clone was seen a single time. The chain joins TRBV4-2 to TRBJ2-3; perhaps TRBD1 as D (6 bases). The V end was cut by 4 bases, the J end by 1 base, with 15 bases between. The germline V gene encodes CDR1 LGHNA and CDR2 YNFKEQ. The CDR3 is 16 amino acids. DNA for the CDR3: TGTGCCAGCAGCCCCGGACAGCGTGAGGGCACAGATACGCAGTATTTT. This sequence encodes CASSPGQREGTDTQYF.

The chain carries TRBV28 and TRBJ1-2; TRBD1 might be the D (6 bases). The germline V gene encodes CDR1 MDHEN and CDR2 SYDVKM. Trimming removed 2 bases at V and 4 bases at J, with 8 bases between. The CDR3 spans 13 residues. CDR3 sequence (DNA): TGTGCCAGCAGTTTAGGACAGACCTATGGCTACACCTTC. Protein product: CASSLGQTYGYTF.

V and J are TRBV7-9 and TRBJ1-4, with D possibly matching TRBD1 (6 bases). V was clipped by 11 bases and J by 0 bases, with 16 bases between them. CDR1 and CDR2 from the germline V gene are SEHNR and FQNEAQ (reference sequence). The CDR3 extends over 15 amino acids. Here the CDR3 DNA reads TGTGCCGGACAGAGAAAGGGGGCAACTAATGAAAAACTGTTTTTT. Translating gives CAGQRKGATNEKLFF.

This sequence joins TRBV30 and TRBJ1-6; a weak D match, TRBD1 (6 bases). CDR1 GTSNPN and CDR2 SVGIG come from the germline V gene (reference sequence). This CDR3 region has 15 residues. Trimming took 0 bases from V and 7 from J, leaving 13 bases between them. Written as DNA, the CDR3 is TGTGCCTGGAGTGTCCGGGACATAGGGAATTCACCCCTCCACTTT. Amino acid sequence: CAWSVRDIGNSPLHF.

The J gene is TRBJ2-7, the V gene TRBV11-1, with 7 bases lining up with TRBD2. With 2 bases clipped from V and 5 bases from J, the junction kept 15 bases outside the gene matches. CDR1 is SGHAT, CDR2 FQDESV, per germline (reference sequence). This CDR3 has 17 amino acids. The CDR3 nucleotides are TGTGCCAGCAGCTTAACGCGACTAGCACGGATTGGGGACGAGCAGTACTTC. Protein: CASSLTRLARIGDEQYF. The entire variable domain, with the rest obtained from reference TRBV11-1 and TRBJ2-7, is as follows: EAEVAQSPRYKITEKSQAVAFWCDPISGHATLYWYRQILGQGPELLVQFQDESVVDDSQLPKDRFSAERLKGVDSTLKIQPAELGDSAMYLCASSLTRLARIGDEQYFGPGTRLTVT.

V and J are TRBV7-9 and TRBJ2-7; D ambiguous. CDR1 and CDR2 from the germline V gene are SEHNR and FQNEAQ (reference sequence). This CDR3 contains 17 residues. V was shortened by 3 bases and J by 3 bases, with 21 bases between the two germline ends. Here the CDR3 reads CASSFFPLVAGDYEQYV. In DNA, the CDR3 is TGTGCCAGCAGCTTTTTCCCTTTAGTGGCCGGAGACTACGAGCAGTACGTC.

The V call is TRBV27, the J call TRBJ2-3, with D tentatively TRBD1 (6 bases). The V end lost 5 bases, the J end lost 3 bases, and 12 bases lay between the germline ends. This CDR3 comprises 14 residues. The germline V gene encodes CDR1 MNHEY and CDR2 SMNVEV (reference sequence). The CDR3 is CASSHLQGTDTQYF. CDR3 coding DNA: TGTGCCAGCAGTCACCTACAGGGAACAGATACGCAGTATTTT.

The rearrangement uses TRBV6-5 and TRBJ2-7; 12 nucleotides match TRBD2. CDR1 MNHEY and CDR2 SVGAGI come from the germline V gene. CDR3 length: 15 residues. V was pared by 6 bases and J by 6 bases, with 9 bases of the junction left unmatched. This CDR3 is CASRIQLAGGPEQYF. The CDR3 nucleotides read TGTGCCAGCAGAATCCAACTAGCGGGGGGCCCCGAGCAGTACTTC.

The chain couples TRBV11-1 to TRBJ1-6; 10 bases match TRBD1. V lost 5 bases and J lost 7; bases outside the gene matches: 2. The CDR3 extends over 14 amino acids. Germline values: CDR1 SGHAT, CDR2 FQDESV (reference sequence). The CDR3 sequence is CASSETGGNSPLHF. CDR3 nucleotide sequence: TGTGCCAGCAGCGAGACAGGGGGCAATTCACCCCTCCACTTT. The full variable domain, with the rest looked up from reference TRBV11-1 and TRBJ1-6, is EAEVAQSPRYKITEKSQAVAFWCDPISGHATLYWYRQILGQGPELLVQFQDESVVDDSQLPKDRFSAERLKGVDSTLKIQPAELGDSAMYLCASSETGGNSPLHFGNGTRLTVT.

With respect to this clone: An end of the junction differs from the germline gene, which may be a read error. The identical CDR3 is also encoded by other nucleotide sequences in the sample. This chain joins TRBV7-8 and TRBJ1-2; perhaps TRBD1 as D (6 bases). This CDR3 is 14 amino acids long. Germline CDR1 and CDR2: SGHVS and FQNEAQ. The CDR3 coding sequence is TGTGCCAGCAGCAACGGGGTGGGGGCGACTGGCTACACCTTT. It specifies CASSNGVGATGYTF.

The chain is built from TRBV7-2 and TRBJ2-7; possibly TRBD1 for D (6 bases). Germline CDR1 SGHTA, CDR2 FQGNSA. The ends were cut back, 1 base at V and 7 bases at J, with 17 bases in the middle. The CDR3 runs to 15 residues. CDR3 region: CASSLGVGALVEQYF. Here the CDR3 DNA reads TGTGCCAGCAGCTTAGGCGTGGGGGCCCTTGTGGAGCAGTACTTC.